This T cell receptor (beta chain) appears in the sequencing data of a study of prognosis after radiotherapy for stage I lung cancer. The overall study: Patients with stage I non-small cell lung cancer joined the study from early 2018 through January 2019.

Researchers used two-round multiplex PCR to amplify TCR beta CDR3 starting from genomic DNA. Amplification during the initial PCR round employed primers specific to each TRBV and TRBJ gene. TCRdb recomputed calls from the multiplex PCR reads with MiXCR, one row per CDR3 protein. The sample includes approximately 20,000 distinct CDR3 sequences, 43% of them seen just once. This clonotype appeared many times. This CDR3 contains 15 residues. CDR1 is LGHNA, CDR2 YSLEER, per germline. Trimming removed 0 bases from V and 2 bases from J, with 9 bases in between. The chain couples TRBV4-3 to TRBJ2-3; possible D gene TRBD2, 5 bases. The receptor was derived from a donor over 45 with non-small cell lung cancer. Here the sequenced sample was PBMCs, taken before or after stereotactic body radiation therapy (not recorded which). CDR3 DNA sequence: TGCGCCAGCAGCCAAGAACTAGTTTCCACAGATACGCAGTATTTT. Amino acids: CASSQELVSTDTQYF.